This T cell receptor beta chain originates from a study of early stage breast cancer tumors. Background on the study: Most invasive tumors, about 80% of the 16, were ER+/PR+/HER2-. Among approximately 12 ER+/PR+/HER2- tumors, eight were ductal, four lobular. Findings and caveats of the study: In most of the 16 patients, blood comparison separated tumor from normal breast. Commonly generated sequences made up most enriched TCRB sequences shared between patients.

Germline CDR1 reads SGHTA; CDR2 reads FQGNSA. V was cut by 5 bases and J by 9 bases, with 16 bases left in between. CDR3 length: 14 amino acids. Notes on this clone: Its target is unknown.

Profiled with immunoSEQ multiplex PCR; TCRdb holds only in-frame clones, not every one. This repertoire shows about 58,000 clones, about 74% found once; its top ten account for nearly 3.5%. The specimen sequenced was blood. This clonotype originated in a person aged 30 to 40 with breast cancer. The chain links TRBV7-2 to TRBJ2-2; the D gene is possibly TRBD2 (5 bases). The CDR3 DNA follows: TGTGCCAGCAGCCCTAACCCCACCGGGAGGGAGCTGTTTTTT. Protein sequence: CASSPNPTGRELFF.